This T cell receptor beta chain was documented in a study of blood T cell repertoires in COVID-19. Repertoires were generated with immunoSEQ multiplex PCR, while TCRdb's copy carries only in-frame clones and drops some. The table records tens of thousands of clones, 75% to 90% of them present only once. CDR3 length: 15 residues. CDR1 and CDR2 (germline): LNHDA, SQIVND (reference sequence). V was shortened by 1 base and J by 3 bases, with 12 bases between the two germline ends. Sequencing input: peripheral blood. This sequence originates from a woman aged 55-69 years with acute or convalescent COVID-19. The chain is built from TRBV19 and TRBJ1-1; D perhaps matches TRBD1 (5 bases). The CDR3 nucleotides are TGTGCCAGTAGTATAGTCGGCGTAGGGGACACTGAAGCTTTCTTT. Its protein product is CASSIVGVGDTEAFF. Looking up the rest from reference TRBV19 and TRBJ1-1 gives the full variable domain: DGGITQSPKYLFRKEGQNVTLSCEQNLNHDAMYWYRQDPGQGLRLIYYSQIVNDFQKGDIAEGYSVSREKKESFPLTVTSAQKNPTAFYLCASSIVGVGDTEAFFGQGTRLTVV.